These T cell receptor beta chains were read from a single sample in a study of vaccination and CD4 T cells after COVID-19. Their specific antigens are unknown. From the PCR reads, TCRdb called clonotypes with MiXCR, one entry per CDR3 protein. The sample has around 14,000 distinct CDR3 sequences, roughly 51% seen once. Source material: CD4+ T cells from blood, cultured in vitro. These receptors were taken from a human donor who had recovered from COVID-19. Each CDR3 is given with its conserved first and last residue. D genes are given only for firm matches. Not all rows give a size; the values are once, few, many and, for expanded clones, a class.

CDR3aa: CASSFRLSYEQYF; CDR3nt: TGTGCCAGCAGTTTTCGGTTATCCTACGAGCAGTACTTC; abundance: NA; d_gene: NA; v_gene: TRBV12-3/TRBV12-4; j_gene: TRBJ2-7
CDR3aa: CSARVGGVSNQPQHF; CDR3nt: TGCAGTGCTAGAGTTGGAGGGGTAAGCAATCAGCCCCAGCATTTT; abundance: few; d_gene: NA; v_gene: TRBV20-1; j_gene: TRBJ1-5
CDR3aa: CATTREGRDGYTF; CDR3nt: TGTGCCACCACACGGGAGGGCCGGGATGGCTACACCTTC; abundance: few; d_gene: NA; v_gene: TRBV19; j_gene: TRBJ1-2
CDR3aa: CASSASYEQYF; CDR3nt: TGCGCCAGCAGCGCCTCCTACGAGCAGTACTTC; abundance: NA; d_gene: NA; v_gene: TRBV5-1; j_gene: TRBJ2-7
CDR3aa: CASSVGRPPDGELFF; CDR3nt: TGTGCCAGCAGCGTAGGTCGACCCCCGGACGGGGAGCTGTTTTTT; abundance: NA; d_gene: NA; v_gene: TRBV9; j_gene: TRBJ2-2
CDR3aa: CASSTTGLNYGYTF; CDR3nt: TGTGCCAGCAGCACGACAGGGCTCAACTATGGCTACACCTTC; abundance: few; d_gene: TRBD1; v_gene: TRBV5-8; j_gene: TRBJ1-2
CDR3aa: CSARGYRDRYTEAFF; CDR3nt: TGCAGTGCTAGAGGTTATAGGGACAGGTACACTGAAGCTTTCTTT; abundance: few; d_gene: TRBD1; v_gene: TRBV20-1; j_gene: TRBJ1-1
CDR3aa: CATSRDASTTDTQYF; CDR3nt: TGTGCCACCAGCAGAGATGCGTCTACCACAGATACGCAGTATTTT; abundance: NA; d_gene: NA; v_gene: TRBV15; j_gene: TRBJ2-3
CDR3aa: CASSLGGDTGELFF; CDR3nt: TGCGCCAGCAGCTTAGGCGGGGACACCGGGGAGCTGTTTTTT; abundance: NA; d_gene: NA; v_gene: TRBV5-1; j_gene: TRBJ2-2
CDR3aa: CASSPNPGTRTDTQYF; CDR3nt: TGTGCCAGCAGTCCTAACCCCGGGACTAGGACCGATACGCAGTATTTT; abundance: NA; d_gene: TRBD2; v_gene: TRBV28; j_gene: TRBJ2-3
CDR3aa: CASSYSRINQPQHF; CDR3nt: TGTGCCAGCAGTTACTCCCGGATCAATCAGCCCCAGCATTTT; abundance: few; d_gene: NA; v_gene: TRBV6-2/TRBV6-3; j_gene: TRBJ1-5
CDR3aa: CASSYMDSNQPQHF; CDR3nt: TGTGCCAGCAGTTATATGGATAGCAATCAGCCCCAGCATTTT; abundance: NA; d_gene: NA; v_gene: TRBV6-2/TRBV6-3; j_gene: TRBJ1-5
CDR3aa: CASSLSGQGKNTEAFF; CDR3nt: TGTGCCAGCAGCTTATCGGGACAGGGGAAGAACACTGAAGCTTTCTTT; abundance: NA; d_gene: TRBD1; v_gene: TRBV7-6; j_gene: TRBJ1-1
CDR3aa: CASSLFTGGQPQHF; CDR3nt: TGTGCCAGCAGTTTATTTACCGGTGGGCAGCCCCAGCATTTT; abundance: NA; d_gene: NA; v_gene: TRBV28; j_gene: TRBJ1-5
CDR3aa: CSARPQGASVMNTEAFF; CDR3nt: TGCAGTGCTAGACCACAGGGCGCCTCGGTAATGAACACTGAAGCTTTCTTT; abundance: NA; d_gene: NA; v_gene: TRBV20-1; j_gene: TRBJ1-1
CDR3aa: CASSPGTGQTQAFF; CDR3nt: TGTGCCAGCAGCCCGGGGACAGGCCAAACTCAAGCTTTCTTT; abundance: once; d_gene: TRBD1; v_gene: TRBV11-3; j_gene: TRBJ1-1
CDR3aa: CASSLAQSTGDTQYF; CDR3nt: TGTGCCAGCAGCTTAGCCCAATCGACTGGAGATACGCAGTATTTT; abundance: NA; d_gene: NA; v_gene: TRBV7-2; j_gene: TRBJ2-3
CDR3aa: CASTERPGRGEQFF; CDR3nt: TGTGCCAGCACAGAGAGACCCGGACGAGGTGAGCAGTTCTTC; abundance: few; d_gene: NA; v_gene: TRBV6-4; j_gene: TRBJ2-1
CDR3aa: CSGTRGYEQYF; CDR3nt: TGCAGCGGAACTCGGGGCTACGAGCAGTACTTC; abundance: NA; d_gene: NA; v_gene: TRBV20-1; j_gene: TRBJ2-7
CDR3aa: CASSPAGEHYEQYF; CDR3nt: TGTGCCAGCTCACCGGCAGGGGAACACTACGAGCAGTACTTC; abundance: NA; d_gene: NA; v_gene: TRBV18; j_gene: TRBJ2-7
CDR3aa: CATSDLEPATDTQYF; CDR3nt: TGTGCCACCAGTGATTTGGAGCCTGCCACAGATACGCAGTATTTT; abundance: few; d_gene: NA; v_gene: TRBV24-1; j_gene: TRBJ2-3
CDR3aa: CASRPTGQAVYEQYF; CDR3nt: TGTGCCAGCAGACCGACGGGACAGGCGGTTTACGAGCAGTACTTC; abundance: NA; d_gene: TRBD1; v_gene: TRBV6-1; j_gene: TRBJ2-7
CDR3aa: CASSLAGTGVSEQYF; CDR3nt: TGCGCCAGCAGCTTGGCGGGGACAGGGGTATCCGAGCAGTACTTC; abundance: NA; d_gene: TRBD1; v_gene: TRBV5-1; j_gene: TRBJ2-7
CDR3aa: CASTFDRGPGANVLTF; CDR3nt: TGTGCCAGCACCTTCGACAGGGGGCCTGGGGCCAACGTCCTGACTTTC; abundance: few; d_gene: TRBD1; v_gene: TRBV6-2/TRBV6-3; j_gene: TRBJ2-6
CDR3aa: CASSPVGANNEQFF; CDR3nt: TGTGCCAGCAGTCCAGTAGGCGCGAACAATGAGCAGTTCTTC; abundance: few; d_gene: NA; v_gene: TRBV27; j_gene: TRBJ2-1
CDR3aa: CASSFRTSEGYTF; CDR3nt: TGTGCCAGCAGCTTCCGGACGTCGGAAGGCTACACCTTC; abundance: NA; d_gene: NA; v_gene: TRBV7-2; j_gene: TRBJ1-2
CDR3aa: CASSVRGGGNYNEQFF; CDR3nt: TGTGCCAGCAGTGTACGGGGCGGGGGCAACTACAATGAGCAGTTCTTC; abundance: once; d_gene: NA; v_gene: TRBV2; j_gene: TRBJ2-1
CDR3aa: CAWSVPPANTEAFF; CDR3nt: TGTGCCTGGAGTGTACCCCCGGCGAACACTGAAGCTTTCTTT; abundance: NA; d_gene: NA; v_gene: TRBV30; j_gene: TRBJ1-1
CDR3aa: CATSRGPGELFF; CDR3nt: TGTGCCACCAGTCGGGGGCCCGGGGAGCTGTTTTTT; abundance: NA; d_gene: NA; v_gene: TRBV24-1; j_gene: TRBJ2-2
CDR3aa: CASSSRTGGYGYTF; CDR3nt: TGTGCCAGCAGTTCCAGGACAGGGGGGTATGGCTACACCTTC; abundance: few; d_gene: TRBD1; v_gene: TRBV27; j_gene: TRBJ1-2
CDR3aa: CASSYGGSGANVLTF; CDR3nt: TGTGCCAGCAGTTACGGGGGCTCTGGGGCCAACGTCCTGACTTTC; abundance: NA; d_gene: NA; v_gene: TRBV6-2/TRBV6-3; j_gene: TRBJ2-6
CDR3aa: CASSSSGIHEQYF; CDR3nt: TGTGCCAGCAGCTCCTCAGGGATCCACGAGCAGTACTTC; abundance: NA; d_gene: NA; v_gene: TRBV7-2; j_gene: TRBJ2-7
CDR3aa: CASTGARETDTQYF; CDR3nt: TGTGCCAGCACCGGGGCTAGGGAAACAGATACGCAGTATTTT; abundance: NA; d_gene: NA; v_gene: TRBV6-1; j_gene: TRBJ2-3
CDR3aa: CASSLGDSSNSPLHF; CDR3nt: TGTGCCAGCAGCTTAGGGGACAGTTCTAATTCACCCCTCCACTTT; abundance: few; d_gene: TRBD1; v_gene: TRBV7-9; j_gene: TRBJ1-6
CDR3aa: CASRDRTTDTQYF; CDR3nt: TGTGCCAGCAGGGACAGGACCACAGATACGCAGTATTTT; abundance: few; d_gene: TRBD1; v_gene: TRBV6-1; j_gene: TRBJ2-3
CDR3aa: CASSPQTWGSYNEQFF; CDR3nt: TGTGCCAGCAGCCCCCAGACGTGGGGCTCCTACAATGAGCAGTTCTTC; abundance: NA; d_gene: NA; v_gene: TRBV7-2; j_gene: TRBJ2-1
CDR3aa: CASSLRALGYYGYTF; CDR3nt: TGTGCCAGCAGTTTAAGGGCCCTGGGATACTATGGCTACACCTTC; abundance: NA; d_gene: NA; v_gene: TRBV27; j_gene: TRBJ1-2
CDR3aa: CASSYGWGLTDTQYF; CDR3nt: TGTGCCAGCAGTTATGGGTGGGGGCTGACAGATACGCAGTATTTT; abundance: few; d_gene: NA; v_gene: TRBV6-5; j_gene: TRBJ2-3
CDR3aa: CASTLRGLDIQYF; CDR3nt: TGTGCCAGCACCCTTCGGGGGCTCGACATTCAGTACTTC; abundance: few; d_gene: NA; v_gene: TRBV6-1; j_gene: TRBJ2-4
CDR3aa: CASSPTQGAVGTGELFF; CDR3nt: TGTGCCAGCTCACCGACACAGGGGGCGGTCGGCACCGGGGAGCTGTTTTTT; abundance: NA; d_gene: TRBD1; v_gene: TRBV18; j_gene: TRBJ2-2
CDR3aa: CASSWGKGYLSNQPQHF; CDR3nt: TGTGCCAGCAGCTGGGGGAAGGGGTACCTTAGCAATCAGCCCCAGCATTTT; abundance: NA; d_gene: NA; v_gene: TRBV7-2; j_gene: TRBJ1-5
CDR3aa: CASRGLTYTGELFF; CDR3nt: TGTGCCAGCAGGGGCCTTACATACACCGGGGAGCTGTTTTTT; abundance: NA; d_gene: NA; v_gene: TRBV2; j_gene: TRBJ2-2
CDR3aa: CSVSSVRETQYF; CDR3nt: TGCAGTGTCAGTTCAGTTCGAGAGACCCAGTACTTC; abundance: NA; d_gene: NA; v_gene: TRBV20-1; j_gene: TRBJ2-5
CDR3aa: CASSLAVGGITANYGYTF; CDR3nt: TGTGCCAGCAGCTTAGCGGTTGGCGGAATAACAGCTAACTATGGCTACACCTTC; abundance: few; d_gene: NA; v_gene: TRBV7-2; j_gene: TRBJ1-2
CDR3aa: CASSPGGPRYGYTF; CDR3nt: TGTGCCAGCTCACCGGGAGGACCAAGGTATGGCTACACCTTC; abundance: NA; d_gene: NA; v_gene: TRBV18; j_gene: TRBJ1-2
CDR3aa: CASSLQLGNSPLHF; CDR3nt: TGTGCCAGCAGCTTGCAGCTGGGGAATTCACCCCTCCACTTT; abundance: NA; d_gene: NA; v_gene: TRBV7-2; j_gene: TRBJ1-6
CDR3aa: CASSEGAGYTF; CDR3nt: TGTGCCAGCAGTGAGGGGGCTGGCTACACCTTC; abundance: NA; d_gene: TRBD1; v_gene: TRBV9; j_gene: TRBJ1-2
CDR3aa: CASSPVGGGDEKLFF; CDR3nt: TGTGCCAGCAGTCCTGTGGGGGGCGGGGACGAAAAACTGTTTTTT; abundance: NA; d_gene: NA; v_gene: TRBV25-1; j_gene: TRBJ1-4
CDR3aa: CASSLANTEAFF; CDR3nt: TGTGCCAGCAGCTTAGCAAACACTGAAGCTTTCTTT; abundance: few; d_gene: NA; v_gene: TRBV11-2; j_gene: TRBJ1-1
CDR3aa: CSASIPDRAKNTEAFF; CDR3nt: TGCAGTGCTAGTATACCCGACAGGGCGAAGAACACTGAAGCTTTCTTT; abundance: few; d_gene: TRBD1; v_gene: TRBV20-1; j_gene: TRBJ1-1
CDR3aa: CASSRATSDEGELFF; CDR3nt: TGTGCCAGCAGTCGCGCTACCTCAGACGAGGGGGAGCTGTTTTTT; abundance: medium-sized; d_gene: NA; v_gene: TRBV28; j_gene: TRBJ2-2
CDR3aa: CASSLDGTGYYEQYF; CDR3nt: TGTGCCAGCAGCTTAGATGGAACAGGGTACTACGAGCAGTACTTC; abundance: NA; d_gene: NA; v_gene: TRBV11-3; j_gene: TRBJ2-7
CDR3aa: CASSRVAFPNYGYTF; CDR3nt: TGTGCCAGCAGCCGTGTTGCGTTTCCTAACTATGGCTACACCTTC; abundance: NA; d_gene: NA; v_gene: TRBV27; j_gene: TRBJ1-2
CDR3aa: CASSRGFQPQHF; CDR3nt: TGTGCCAGTAGTAGGGGGTTTCAGCCCCAGCATTTT; abundance: few; d_gene: NA; v_gene: TRBV19; j_gene: TRBJ1-5
CDR3aa: CASRSRGYNEKLFF; CDR3nt: TGTGCCAGCAGATCCAGGGGGTATAATGAAAAACTGTTTTTT; abundance: NA; d_gene: TRBD1; v_gene: TRBV2; j_gene: TRBJ1-4